The 26 T cell receptor beta chains listed next were all sequenced from one sample in a study of cytomegalovirus exposure and HLA in healthy donors. PCR was performed using 60 Vbeta and 13 Jbeta primers. TCRdb's copy holds only in-frame clones and misses some; the assay was immunoSEQ multiplex PCR. The profile shows fewer than 200,000 clones, around nine tenths of them singletons. Material for sequencing was PBMCs. The receptors derive from a woman in her 30s in good health and CMV-seronegative.

The V and J genes are TRBV9 and TRBJ2-1; no definite D call. With 0 bases removed from V and 1 base from J, the gap between germline ends came to 8 bases. The CDR3 is 15 amino acids. The germline gives CDR1 SGDLS, CDR2 YYNGEE. CDR3 in DNA: TGTGCCAGCAGCGTAGGAGGCATTTCCTACAATGAGCAGTTCTTC. Residues: CASSVGGISYNEQFF. The variable domain in full, completed from reference TRBV9 and TRBJ2-1, reads DSGVTQTPKHLITATGQRVTLRCSPRSGDLSVYWYQQSLDQGLQFLIQYYNGEERAKGNILERFSAQQFPDLHSELNLSSLELGDSALYFCASSVGGISYNEQFFGPGTRLTVL.

This clone was detected only once. The CDR3 DNA sequence: TGTGCCAGCAGCCCCCTGGACAGGGTGAACACTGAAGCTTTCTTT. Translation gives CASSPLDRVNTEAFF. The rearrangement links TRBV9 to TRBJ1-1; 8 bases align to TRBD1. Unmatched junction bases numbered 5, after V lost 4 bases and J lost 0 bases. Germline values: CDR1 SGDLS, CDR2 YYNGEE. The CDR3 has 15 residues.

J is TRBJ2-2 and V is TRBV5-1; 7 bases map to TRBD1. Germline loops: CDR1 SGHRS, CDR2 YFSETQ. The V segment lost 4 bases and the J segment 2 bases; nucleotides outside the gene matches: 5. The CDR3 runs to 15 residues. The CDR3 nucleotides are TGCGCCAGCAGCCCGGACAGGCGAAACACCGGGGAGCTGTTTTTT. This gives the protein CASSPDRRNTGELFF.

The chain employs TRBV25-1 and TRBJ2-7, with 8 bases aligning to TRBD1. This CDR3 has 15 amino acids. CDR1 and CDR2 (germline): MGHDK, SYGVNS. Unmatched junction bases numbered 5, after V lost 3 bases and J lost 1 base. The CDR3 DNA follows: TGTGCCAGCAGTGATCTCTGGACAGGGTCCTACGAGCAGTACTTC. Its translation is CASSDLWTGSYEQYF.

The chain recombines TRBV20-1 with TRBJ1-1; D is undetermined. Germline V gives CDR1 DFQATT, CDR2 SNEGSKA (reference sequence). The ends were cut back, 7 bases at V and 2 bases at J, with 8 bases in the middle. The CDR3 totals 11 residues. The CDR3 nucleotides are TGCAGTGTGGAGGGTAACACTGAAGCTTTCTTT. Its protein is CSVEGNTEAFF.

This clone has just one count. The chain uses TRBV9 and TRBJ2-5, with D perhaps matching TRBD1 (6 bases). Trimming removed 0 bases at V and 4 bases at J, with 13 bases between. Germline CDR1 SGDLS, CDR2 YYNGEE. The length of the CDR3 is 15 residues. The CDR3 DNA reads as TGTGCCAGCAGCGTAGGTATGGGGGCGAGAGAGACCCAGTACTTC. It is translated as CASSVGMGARETQYF.

The V gene is TRBV7-2, the J gene TRBJ2-1, with 12 bases matching TRBD2. Looked up from germline, CDR1 is SGHTA and CDR2 is FQGNSA. V shed 7 bases and J 8 bases; nucleotides not matched to a gene: 12. The CDR3 totals 16 residues. The CDR3 sequence is CASTPLAGGLYDEQFF. CDR3 DNA: TGTGCCAGCACCCCCCTAGCGGGGGGGCTCTATGATGAGCAGTTCTTC.

This chain links TRBV5-6 with TRBJ2-7, with D possibly TRBD2 on 5 matching bases. V was trimmed by 0 bases and J by 3 bases, leaving 7 bases between them. CDR1 is SGHDT and CDR2 is YYEEEE in the germline V gene. The CDR3 consists of 13 residues. The CDR3 spells CASSLAGFYEQYF. DNA for the CDR3: TGTGCCAGCAGCTTGGCGGGATTCTACGAGCAGTACTTC.

This chain uses TRBV7-2 with TRBJ2-5; 8 bases match TRBD2. This CDR3 contains 14 residues. V was clipped by 4 bases and J by 5 bases; unmatched bases: 6. CDR1 is SGHTA and CDR2 is FQGNSA in the germline V gene. The CDR3 DNA follows: TGTGCCAGCAGCTCCCAGCGGGGGAGGGAGACCCAGTACTTC. Translated: CASSSQRGRETQYF.

CDR3 region: CASSLFHSSNMETQYF. The CDR3 nucleotides read TGTGCCAGCAGCTTATTTCATTCGAGCAATATGGAGACCCAGTACTTC. V and J are TRBV7-2 and TRBJ2-5; D ambiguous. V gave up 2 bases and J gave up 5 bases, with 18 bases separating them. Germline CDR1 and CDR2: SGHTA and FQGNSA. The CDR3 length is 16 residues. Filled out from reference TRBV7-2 and TRBJ2-5, the complete variable domain reads GAGVSQSPSNKVTEKGKDVELRCDPISGHTALYWYRQSLGQGLEFLIYFQGNSAPDKSGLPSDRFSAERTGGSVSTLTIQRTQQEDSAVYLCASSLFHSSNMETQYFGPGTRLLVL.

The table lists this clone with a few counts. The J gene is TRBJ2-5, the V gene TRBV15; D unresolved. From germline, CDR1 is LNHNV and CDR2 YYDKDF (reference sequence). V lost 0 bases to trimming and J lost 0 bases, with 8 bases between them. The CDR3 covers 15 residues. CDR3 nucleotides: TGTGCCACCAGCAGAGATCCGGGTTACCAAGAGACCCAGTACTTC. It codes for CATSRDPGYQETQYF.

This rearrangement joins TRBV7-6 to TRBJ2-1, with 14 bases identical to TRBD2. Germline V gives CDR1 SGHVS, CDR2 FNYEAQ. V trimming: 1 base; J trimming: 7 bases; junction bases outside the gene matches: 6. CDR3 length: 17 amino acids. The CDR3 spells CASSLGLAGGPRNEQFF. The CDR3, as DNA: TGTGCCAGCAGCTTAGGACTAGCGGGAGGGCCTCGTAATGAGCAGTTCTTC.

V is TRBV5-1 and J is TRBJ2-3, with D perhaps matching TRBD2 (5 bases). Trimming took 8 bases from V and 4 from J, leaving 17 bases between them. This CDR3 comprises 14 residues. The germline gives CDR1 SGHRS, CDR2 YFSETQ. DNA of the CDR3: TGCGCCAGTCAGAGGGCAGTCACTTCAGATACGCAGTATTTT. It codes for CASQRAVTSDTQYF.

The gene calls are TRBV9 and TRBJ2-1; 8 nucleotides line up with TRBD2. J was trimmed by 2 bases and V by 0 bases; bases with no gene match: 4. The CDR3 has 16 amino acids. Germline CDR1 and CDR2: SGDLS and YYNGEE. CDR3 DNA sequence: TGTGCCAGCAGCGTAGGGGGACTAGGAGCCTACAATGAGCAGTTCTTC. Amino acid sequence: CASSVGGLGAYNEQFF.

The chain couples TRBV6-5 to TRBJ2-1, with 9 bases lining up with TRBD1. V dropped 4 bases and J dropped 3; count of bases not matched to a gene: 4. There are 15 residues in the CDR3. Germline assignment: CDR1 MNHEY and CDR2 SVGAGI. As DNA, the CDR3 is TGTGCCAGCAGTTCAACAGGGGGCTACTACAATGAGCAGTTCTTC. Encoded protein: CASSSTGGYYNEQFF.

This chain links TRBV15 with TRBJ2-3; D gene ambiguous. Germline lookup yields CDR1 LNHNV and CDR2 YYDKDF (reference sequence). This CDR3 contains 15 residues. The ends were cut back, 0 bases at V and 2 bases at J, with 9 bases in the middle. The CDR3, as DNA: TGTGCCACCAGCAGAGATGGGCAGGTCACAGATACGCAGTATTTT. This translates into CATSRDGQVTDTQYF.

This clone was observed a few times. The rearrangement uses TRBV4-3 and TRBJ1-3; the D gene is possibly TRBD1 (5 bases). Germline V CDR1 and CDR2: LGHNA, YSLEER. The CDR3 is 17 amino acids. Trimming shortened V by 0 bases and J by 2 bases, and 14 bases separated the two germline ends. The CDR3 is CASSQEVAGSAGNTIYF. CDR3 coding DNA: TGCGCCAGCAGCCAAGAGGTCGCAGGGTCGGCTGGAAACACCATATATTTT.

J is TRBJ2-7 and V is TRBV4-1, with 8 nucleotides matching TRBD1. CDR1 MGHRA and CDR2 YSYEKL come from the germline V gene. CDR3 size: 15 residues. J gave up 6 bases and V 0 bases, and 7 bases lay outside the gene matches. DNA of the CDR3: TGCGCCAGCAGCCAAGATGACAGGGGTGAAGGCGAGCAGTACTTC. Protein product: CASSQDDRGEGEQYF.

The chain uses TRBV6-6 and TRBJ2-3, with 12 bases lining up with TRBD2. This CDR3 is 15 amino acids long. V lost 7 bases and J lost 2; bases outside the gene matches: 4. The germline gives CDR1 MNHNY, CDR2 SVGAGI (reference sequence). The CDR3 here is CASKLAGGPTDTQYF. CDR3 in DNA: TGTGCCAGCAAACTAGCGGGAGGTCCCACAGATACGCAGTATTTT.

The genes are TRBV18 and TRBJ2-1, with D possibly matching TRBD2 (5 bases). V shed 6 bases and J shed 0 bases, with 12 bases lying between them. Germline V gives CDR1 KGHSH, CDR2 LQKENI. CDR3 length: 15 amino acids. The CDR3 sequence: CASSPPGSSYNEQFF. The CDR3 DNA sequence: TGTGCCAGCTCCCCCCCGGGGAGCTCCTACAATGAGCAGTTCTTC.

The chain links TRBV6-5 to TRBJ1-1; D possibly corresponds to TRBD1 (6 bases). V lost 6 bases to trimming and J lost 6 bases, with 14 bases between them. CDR3 length: 13 amino acids. Germline values: CDR1 MNHEY, CDR2 SVGAGI. CDR3: CASREGVVSEAFF. In DNA form, the CDR3 reads TGTGCCAGCAGAGAGGGGGTAGTATCTGAAGCTTTCTTT.

This clone was recorded a few times. CDR3 coding DNA: TGTGCCAGCATGTCGGGAGCCACTGGGGCCAACGTCCTGACTTTC. Encoded protein: CASMSGATGANVLTF. The gene calls are TRBV28 and TRBJ2-6; maybe TRBD2 (6 bases). The CDR3 consists of 15 residues. CDR1 is MDHEN and CDR2 is SYDVKM in the germline V gene. Trimming took off 7 bases at V and 2 bases at J, with 12 bases between the two ends.

The CDR3 region is CASSLGLNLAKNIQYF. The CDR3 nucleotides read TGTGCCAGCAGCTTAGGTCTGAACTTAGCCAAAAACATTCAGTACTTC. The chain has TRBV7-9 and TRBJ2-4, with D hard to call. Trimming pared 1 base from V and 0 bases from J, leaving 10 bases between. Germline CDR1 and CDR2: SEHNR and FQNEAQ (reference sequence). The CDR3 runs 16 residues.

To note about this clone: Other nucleotide sequences from this sample produce the same CDR3. The V and J genes are TRBV5-6 and TRBJ2-5; a weak D match, TRBD1 (5 bases). CDR3 length: 13 residues. The V end was cut by 2 bases, the J end by 9 bases, with 14 bases between. Germline-derived CDR1 and CDR2 are SGHDT and YYEEEE. CDR3 DNA: TGTGCCAGCAGCTTTGACAGCTTGGATCCCCAGTACTTC. This translates into CASSFDSLDPQYF. Full variable domain (rest looked up from reference TRBV5-6 and TRBJ2-5): DAGVTQSPTHLIKTRGQQVTLRCSPKSGHDTVSWYQQALGQGPQFIFQYYEEEERQRGNFPDRFSGHQFPNYSSELNVNALLLGDSALYLCASSFDSLDPQYFGPGTRLLVL.

This chain joins TRBV7-8 and TRBJ2-7, with 9 nucleotides matching TRBD1. This CDR3 is built from 15 residues. The J segment lost 3 bases and the V segment lost 0 bases, leaving 3 bases of the junction unmatched. In germline, CDR1 is SGHVS, CDR2 FQNEAQ. The DNA of the CDR3 is TGTGCCAGCAGCTTAGCCGGGACAGGGAACTACGAGCAGTACTTC. Its translation: CASSLAGTGNYEQYF.

This clone has a single count. This chain joins TRBV25-1 and TRBJ2-2; TRBD2 agrees at 16 bases. CDR3 length: 18 residues. V dropped 4 bases and J dropped 5; count of bases not matched to a gene: 7. Germline assignment: CDR1 MGHDK and CDR2 SYGVNS. The CDR3 is CASSVGLAGGPLTGELFF. In DNA form, the CDR3 reads TGTGCCAGCAGTGTGGGACTAGCGGGAGGGCCGCTTACCGGGGAGCTGTTTTTT.